A selection of T cell receptor beta chains follows, all from one sample in a study of T cell responses to AZD1222 COVID-19 vaccine. The data were produced by immunoSEQ multiplex PCR, yet TCRdb's version contains in-frame clones alone and is incomplete. The table has some 130,000 clones, 90% seen once. Sequences were derived from peripheral blood, sampled on day 0 of AZD1222 vaccination. These receptors all stem from an adult in good health. CDR3s include the opening cysteine and the closing phenylalanine or tryptophan. Each record gives: clone size, J gene, V gene, D gene, CDR3 protein, CDR3 DNA. A D gene is named only where the DNA matches it firmly. Clone sizes are given selectively: once, few, many, or a class where the clone is expanded.

size: NA
J: TRBJ2-4
V: TRBV7-9
D: TRBD2
CDR3: CASSLGNGGRNIQYF
DNA: TGTGCCAGCAGCTTAGGAAACGGGGGGAGAAACATTCAGTACTTC

size: NA
J: TRBJ2-5
V: TRBV30
D: NA
CDR3: CAWRTIGQLETQYF
DNA: TGTGCCTGGAGGACTATAGGACAGTTGGAGACCCAGTACTTC

size: NA
J: TRBJ2-7
V: TRBV6-2/TRBV6-3
D: NA
CDR3: CASSYSGEQYF
DNA: TGTGCCAGCAGTTACTCTGGGGAGCAGTACTTC

size: NA
J: TRBJ1-4
V: TRBV24-1
D: NA
CDR3: CATSDRNEKLFF
DNA: TGTGCCACCAGTGATCGGAATGAAAAACTGTTTTTT

size: NA
J: TRBJ1-1
V: TRBV4-3
D: NA
CDR3: CASSQVLASGTEAFF
DNA: TGCGCCAGCAGCCAAGTTTTGGCGTCGGGGACTGAAGCTTTCTTT

size: few
J: TRBJ1-5
V: TRBV5-1
D: TRBD1
CDR3: CASSVGTEGQPQHF
DNA: TGCGCCAGCAGCGTCGGGACAGAGGGTCAGCCCCAGCATTTT

size: NA
J: TRBJ1-5
V: TRBV2
D: NA
CDR3: CASSERGVVGNQPQHF
DNA: TGTGCCAGCAGTGAACGGGGGGTCGTCGGCAATCAGCCCCAGCATTTT

size: NA
J: TRBJ2-3
V: TRBV7-3
D: NA
CDR3: CASSPRADTQYF
DNA: TGTGCCAGCAGCCCAAGGGCAGATACGCAGTATTTT

size: NA
J: TRBJ1-2
V: TRBV28
D: TRBD1
CDR3: CASATGRGYGYTF
DNA: TGTGCCAGCGCGACAGGGAGAGGCTATGGCTACACCTTC

size: NA
J: TRBJ1-5
V: TRBV29-1
D: TRBD1
CDR3: CSVLPQDRYQPQHF
DNA: TGCAGCGTTTTACCTCAGGACAGGTATCAGCCCCAGCATTTT

size: NA
J: TRBJ2-1
V: TRBV7-3
D: TRBD2
CDR3: CASSPTLGGGNEQFF
DNA: TGTGCCAGCAGCCCCACCCTTGGGGGGGGCAATGAGCAGTTCTTC

size: NA
J: TRBJ1-6
V: TRBV10-1
D: NA
CDR3: CASSESIGQNSPLHF
DNA: TGCGCCAGCAGTGAGTCGATCGGACAGAATTCACCCCTCCACTTT

size: NA
J: TRBJ1-1
V: TRBV7-7
D: NA
CDR3: CASSLDSYKSRCAFF
DNA: TGTGCTAGCAGCTTAGATAGTTACAAATCTAGGTGCGCTTTCTTT

size: NA
J: TRBJ1-1
V: TRBV5-4
D: TRBD1
CDR3: CATDRDFMNTEAFF
DNA: TGTGCCACGGACAGGGATTTCATGAACACTGAAGCTTTCTTT

size: NA
J: TRBJ1-5
V: TRBV27
D: NA
CDR3: CASSYEGRNNQPQHF
DNA: TGTGCCAGCAGTTATGAAGGACGGAACAATCAGCCCCAGCATTTT

size: NA
J: TRBJ2-1
V: TRBV6-2/TRBV6-3
D: TRBD2
CDR3: CASSYPASGGASYNEQFF
DNA: TGTGCCAGCAGTTACCCTGCTAGCGGGGGGGCCTCCTACAATGAGCAGTTCTTC

size: NA
J: TRBJ1-5
V: TRBV30
D: NA
CDR3: CAWSQANNQPQHF
DNA: TGTGCCTGGAGTCAGGCCAACAATCAGCCCCAGCATTTT

size: NA
J: TRBJ1-5
V: TRBV2
D: NA
CDR3: CASSERHISNQPQHF
DNA: TGTGCCAGCAGTGAACGACACATTAGCAATCAGCCCCAGCATTTT

size: NA
J: TRBJ2-5
V: TRBV6-1
D: NA
CDR3: CASSDIVGGWETQYF
DNA: TGTGCCAGCAGTGATATAGTAGGGGGTTGGGAGACCCAGTACTTC

size: once
J: TRBJ1-1
V: TRBV27
D: NA
CDR3: CASSLVRVHTEAFF
DNA: TGTGCCAGCAGTTTAGTTCGGGTACACACTGAAGCTTTCTTT